This is a list of T cell receptor beta chains from one sample in a study of shared clonotypes between healthy human individuals. Clones were read by immunoSEQ multiplex PCR, and TCRdb kept only the in-frame ones, dropping some. The sample consists of about 2.1 million clones, around 93% of them appearing once. Sequenced: naive CD8+ T cells from PBMCs. These TCRs come from a man aged 18 to 30 in good health. Some clones in this sample may be carry-over from other donors' samples. Both conserved end residues are part of each CDR3. A D gene is named only where the DNA matches it firmly. A row's size may be missing; if present it is once, few, many or a size class.

v_call	j_call	d_call	clone_size	cdr3_nt	cdr3_aa
TRBV10-3	TRBJ1-3	NA	NA	TGTGCCATCAGGGACACGGACGGCAGCTCTGGAAACACCATATATTTT	CAIRDTDGSSGNTIYF
TRBV28	TRBJ2-1	TRBD1	once	TGTGCCAGCAGTTTAAGGGACAGGGGACCCGAGCAGTTCTTC	CASSLRDRGPEQFF
TRBV28	TRBJ2-4	NA	NA	TGTGCCAGCAGTTTAGACCGAGTAAGAGGCATTCAGTACTTC	CASSLDRVRGIQYF
TRBV9	TRBJ2-1	NA	NA	TGTGCCAGCAGCGTATCCGTCGGACAGAAAAAGTACAATGAGCAGTTCTTC	CASSVSVGQKKYNEQFF
TRBV9	TRBJ2-2	NA	NA	TGTGCCAGCAGCGTAGAGCCGGGATCTATAAACACCGGGGAGCTGTTTTTT	CASSVEPGSINTGELFF
TRBV19	TRBJ1-1	TRBD1	NA	TGTGCCAGTAGACAGGGGTTAACTGAAGCTTTCTTT	CASRQGLTEAFF
TRBV4-1	TRBJ1-1	TRBD1	NA	TGCGCCAGCAGCCAACTTTTAGACAGGGACTGGGACGAAGCTTTCTTT	CASSQLLDRDWDEAFF
TRBV4-3	TRBJ1-6	NA	NA	TGCGCCAGCAGCCAGATTAGCAGTCAGGGAAATTCACCCCTCCACTTT	CASSQISSQGNSPLHF
TRBV23-1	TRBJ2-7	NA	NA	TGCGCCAGCAGTCAATCGATCCTCCCCGAGCAGTACTTC	CASSQSILPEQYF
TRBV19	TRBJ2-1	NA	NA	TGTGCCAGTAAAAGATTAGGAGAGGGAGTGAACTACAATGAGCAGTTCTTC	CASKRLGEGVNYNEQFF
TRBV5-1	TRBJ2-7	TRBD1	once	TGCGCCAGCCGACAGGGGTACGAGCAGTACTTC	CASRQGYEQYF
TRBV30	TRBJ1-1	NA	NA	TGTGCCTGGAGTGACCCCTCGGGGTATACTGAAGCTTTCTTT	CAWSDPSGYTEAFF
TRBV27	TRBJ2-1	TRBD2	NA	TGTGCCAGCAGTTTATTGAGATTAGCGGGAGGGCCCCACAATGAGCAGTTCTTC	CASSLLRLAGGPHNEQFF
TRBV9	TRBJ1-2	NA	NA	TGTGCCAGCAGCGTAGTGCCAGGGCCCAACTATGGCTACACCTTC	CASSVVPGPNYGYTF
TRBV28	TRBJ1-5	NA	once	TGTGCCAGCAGTTTAAACGGAGGCGGATCCAGGGGAAGGGATTTT	CASSLNGGGSRGRDF
TRBV7-8	TRBJ2-3	TRBD1	NA	TGTGCCAGCAGCCGCCCCGGGACAGGGAGCACAGATACGCAGTATTTT	CASSRPGTGSTDTQYF
TRBV29-1	TRBJ2-3	NA	NA	TGCAGCGTTGGCACCTCTATTCGGGCAGATACGCAGTATTTT	CSVGTSIRADTQYF
TRBV9	TRBJ1-1	NA	once	TGTGCCAGCAGCGTAGGAGAACGTGTGGGGGAGGACACTGAAGCTTTCTTT	CASSVGERVGEDTEAFF
TRBV7-8	TRBJ2-7	NA	NA	TGTGCCAGCAGCTCGGGACACAACTACGAGCAGTACTTC	CASSSGHNYEQYF
TRBV15	TRBJ2-5	TRBD2	NA	TGTGCCACCAGCAGAGATTCTAGCGGGAGAACCCAAGAGACCCAGTACTTC	CATSRDSSGRTQETQYF
TRBV19	TRBJ1-1	TRBD1	once	TGTGCCAGTAGTATCAATTTAGGGACAGGGCGGAATCCTTTCTTT	CASSINLGTGRNPFF
TRBV7-2	TRBJ2-2	NA	NA	TGTGCCAGCACCTTAGCCGGGGAGCTGTTTTTT	CASTLAGELFF
TRBV5-1	TRBJ2-7	NA	NA	TGCGCCAGCAGCTTTTCCGGGACTGGCGTTGATGGCGAGCAGTACTTC	CASSFSGTGVDGEQYF
TRBV28	TRBJ1-1	TRBD1	NA	TGTGCCAGCAGTTTATGGGACGGGACAGGGGTAAACACTGAAGCTTTCTTT	CASSLWDGTGVNTEAFF
TRBV5-6	TRBJ2-3	TRBD2	NA	TGTGCCAGCAGCTGGAGCGGGAGGACAGATACGCAGTATTTT	CASSWSGRTDTQYF